These 30 T cell receptor beta chains were sequenced from one sample in a study of OX40 agonist ivuxolimab in advanced cancers. Generated by immunoSEQ multiplex PCR, the TCRdb table keeps only in-frame clones and is missing some. The repertoire includes approximately 76,000 clones, roughly 85% of them detected once, and 5% to 6.5% sits in the top ten. The sequencing here drew on CD4+ or CD8+ T cells sorted from blood, taken in a trial of the OX40 agonist ivuxolimab. The receptors come from an adult with an advanced solid tumor such as melanoma, head and neck, liver or kidney cancer.

V usage is TRBV9 and J usage is TRBJ1-1; D uncertain. V lost 3 bases, J lost 1 base, and 7 bases lay in between. The germline gives CDR1 SGDLS, CDR2 YYNGEE. There are 13 residues in the CDR3. For the CDR3, the DNA is TGTGCCAGCAGCGCAGGAGGGAACACTGAAGCTTTCTTT. Translating gives CASSAGGNTEAFF.

The chain is built from TRBV11-1 and TRBJ1-6, with 9 bases matching TRBD1. CDR3 size: 14 residues. The V and J ends lost 5 bases and 9 bases, in that order; junction bases with no gene match: 5. CDR1 SGHAT and CDR2 FQDESV come from the germline V gene (reference sequence). The CDR3 is CASSHRTGVSPLHF. CDR3 nucleotides: TGTGCCAGCAGCCACAGGACAGGGGTTTCACCCCTCCACTTT.

The sample holds one count of this clone. The chain couples TRBV11-2 to TRBJ1-3; D remains ambiguous. Germline lookup yields CDR1 SGHAT and CDR2 FQNNGV. Trimming removed 5 bases from V and 1 base from J, with 9 bases in between. CDR3 length: 14 amino acids. CDR3 sequence (DNA): TGTGCCAGCAGCCCCCCAGGTTCTGGAAACACCATATATTTT. Translated, it gives CASSPPGSGNTIYF.

The chain couples TRBV5-4 to TRBJ1-3; possibly TRBD1 for D (5 bases). Germline V gene data show CDR1 as SGHNT and CDR2 as YYREEE (reference sequence). V lost 5 bases, J lost 8 bases, and 11 bases lay in between. The length of the CDR3 is 12 residues. CDR3 sequence (DNA): TGTGCCAGCAGTCAAATGGGGGACACCATATATTTT. Protein sequence: CASSQMGDTIYF.

This rearrangement joins TRBV9 to TRBJ2-6; D is ambiguous. Germline values: CDR1 SGDLS, CDR2 YYNGEE. This CDR3 comprises 15 residues. The germline V and J ends were trimmed by 3 bases and 4 bases, with 11 bases remaining between them. CDR3 DNA sequence: TGTGCCAGCAGCGCAACAGCCTCAGGGGCCAACGTCCTGACTTTC. Translated: CASSATASGANVLTF.

The gene calls are TRBV9 and TRBJ2-3, with D perhaps given as TRBD1 or TRBD2 (6 bases each). Germline CDR1 SGDLS, CDR2 YYNGEE. The CDR3 contains 16 residues. V lost 0 bases and J 1 base, leaving 12 bases between the germline ends. The CDR3 spells CASSVGGAPGTDTQYF. DNA for the CDR3: TGTGCCAGCAGCGTAGGGGGGGCGCCCGGCACAGATACGCAGTATTTT. The whole variable domain, filled in from reference TRBV9 and TRBJ2-3, reads DSGVTQTPKHLITATGQRVTLRCSPRSGDLSVYWYQQSLDQGLQFLIQYYNGEERAKGNILERFSAQQFPDLHSELNLSSLELGDSALYFCASSVGGAPGTDTQYFGPGTRLTVL.

The chain uses TRBV7-2 and TRBJ2-3, with 9 bases fitting TRBD2. J was trimmed by 6 bases and V by 3 bases; bases with no gene match: 4. The CDR3 is 14 residues long. Germline V lookup: CDR1 SGHTA, CDR2 FQGNSA. CDR3 sequence: CASSFLAGRDTQYF. The CDR3 nucleotides read TGTGCCAGCAGCTTCCTAGCGGGGAGGGATACGCAGTATTTT.

The genes are TRBV10-1 and TRBJ1-1; D remains unclear. This CDR3 is 12 amino acids long. Germline CDR1 WNHNN, CDR2 SYGVQD (reference sequence). Between the trimmed V and J ends, which lost 8 bases and 9 bases, there was a span of 16 bases. The CDR3 nucleotides read TGCGCCAGCTGGACCCCTAGGTGGCAAGCTTTCTTT. This gives the protein CASWTPRWQAFF.

The chain recombines TRBV5-1 with TRBJ1-6; 7 bases are shared with TRBD1. J gave up 7 bases and V 0 bases, and 7 bases lay outside the gene matches. This CDR3 has 16 residues. Germline V CDR1 and CDR2: SGHRS, YFSETQ. The CDR3 loop reads CASSLASGQANSPLHF. Here the CDR3 DNA reads TGCGCCAGCAGCTTGGCCTCAGGACAGGCCAATTCACCCCTCCACTTT.

The chain joins TRBV18 to TRBJ2-3; D possibly matches TRBD1 or TRBD2 (5 bases each). V gave up 1 base and J gave up 2 bases, with 7 bases separating them. The germline V gene has CDR1 KGHSH and CDR2 LQKENI. The CDR3 is made up of 14 amino acids. The CDR3 sequence: CASSPRGTTDTQYF. The CDR3 region has the DNA TGTGCCAGCTCACCACGAGGGACCACAGATACGCAGTATTTT.

The chain employs TRBV7-9 and TRBJ2-5, with TRBD1 matching 7 bases. The CDR3 is 14 residues long. In germline, CDR1 is SEHNR, CDR2 FQNEAQ (reference sequence). V was clipped by 1 base and J by 3 bases; unmatched bases: 2. The CDR3 DNA is TGTGCCAGCAGCTTAGTTACAGGGGAAGAGACCCAGTACTTC. Encoded protein: CASSLVTGEETQYF.

The chain recombines TRBV7-2 with TRBJ1-1; D might be TRBD1 (5 bases). This CDR3 is 13 amino acids long. Trimming stripped 2 bases from V and 3 bases from J, with 7 bases between. From germline, CDR1 is SGHTA and CDR2 FQGNSA. The CDR3 coding sequence is TGTGCCAGCAGCTTAAGGGGAGACACTGAAGCTTTCTTT. Its protein product is CASSLRGDTEAFF.

This clone was seen once. J is TRBJ2-2 and V is TRBV7-9; D not certain. Trimming removed 3 bases from V and 0 bases from J, with 2 bases in between. The CDR3 loop spans 13 amino acids. Germline-derived CDR1 and CDR2 are SEHNR and FQNEAQ (reference sequence). CDR3 bases: TGTGCCAGCAGCTTTTCGAACACCGGGGAGCTGTTTTTT. Its protein is CASSFSNTGELFF.

The J gene is TRBJ1-1, the V gene TRBV7-2; 10 nucleotides line up with TRBD1. CDR1 and CDR2 from the germline V gene are SGHTA and FQGNSA. The CDR3 totals 15 residues. Trimming took 1 base from V and 10 from J; bases not matched to a gene: 9. The CDR3 DNA sequence: TGTGCCAGCAGCTTAGGGGGGACAGGGGTAGAGAGAGCTTTCTTT. Its protein is CASSLGGTGVERAFF.

The chain combines TRBV7-9 with TRBJ2-1; the match to TRBD2 covers 8 bases. With 5 bases clipped from V and 1 base from J, the junction kept 4 bases outside the gene matches. The CDR3 extends over 15 amino acids. The germline V gene encodes CDR1 SEHNR and CDR2 FQNEAQ (reference sequence). As DNA, the CDR3 is TGTGCCAGCAGCCCTAGCGGGTGGTCCTACAATGAGCAGTTCTTC. It specifies CASSPSGWSYNEQFF.

The genes are TRBV2 and TRBJ1-5; D is perhaps TRBD1 (5 bases). V dropped 0 bases and J dropped 7 bases, with 13 bases sitting between them. Per the germline V gene, CDR1 is SNHLY and CDR2 is FYNNEI. There are 15 residues in the CDR3. As DNA, the CDR3 is TGTGCCAGCAGTGAAGCGCGAACGGGGGAGCAGCCCCAGCATTTT. Amino acids: CASSEARTGEQPQHF.

This chain uses TRBV11-2 with TRBJ2-7; 9 nucleotides line up with TRBD2. The CDR3 sequence is 14 residues long. CDR1 and CDR2 from the germline V gene are SGHAT and FQNNGV. The junction had 4 bases not matched to a gene; V was cut back by 4 bases and J by 3 bases. In DNA form, the CDR3 reads TGTGCCAGCAGCTCCTTAGCGGGAGTCTACGAGCAGTACTTC. Protein sequence: CASSSLAGVYEQYF.

The genes are TRBV5-1 and TRBJ2-2; D ambiguous. V was cut by 0 bases and J by 4 bases, with 10 bases left in between. The CDR3 spans 15 residues. In germline, CDR1 is SGHRS, CDR2 YFSETQ. The CDR3 loop reads CASSLALSSTGELFF. CDR3 in DNA: TGCGCCAGCAGCTTGGCCCTGTCTTCCACCGGGGAGCTGTTTTTT.

This clone has only a few counts. V gene TRBV18 combines with J gene TRBJ2-7; D unclear. V was cut by 3 bases and J by 0 bases, with 9 bases left in between. The CDR3 spans 14 residues. Germline V gives CDR1 KGHSH, CDR2 LQKENI. Here the CDR3 DNA reads TGTGCCAGCTCACCTCAGACTTTCTCCTACGAGCAGTACTTC. Protein product: CASSPQTFSYEQYF.

The chain links TRBV5-1 to TRBJ1-2; D not resolved. V was shortened by 4 bases and J by 1 base, with 8 bases between the two germline ends. Germline values: CDR1 SGHRS, CDR2 YFSETQ. The CDR3 has 13 amino acids. The CDR3 coding sequence is TGCGCCAGCAGCCCGGAAGTTAACTATGGCTACACCTTC. It yields the protein CASSPEVNYGYTF.

The chain joins TRBV2 to TRBJ2-1; D may be TRBD2 (7 bases). CDR3 length equals 16 residues. V lost 4 bases, J lost 3 bases, and 16 bases lay in between. Germline CDR1 reads SNHLY; CDR2 reads FYNNEI. Here the CDR3 DNA reads TGTGCCAGCAGTGTCGGCGGGGGCCTTATCTACAATGAGCAGTTCTTC. This translates into CASSVGGGLIYNEQFF.

The chain uses TRBV6-1 and TRBJ2-7, with a weak D call TRBD2 (6 bases). Germline V lookup: CDR1 MNHNS, CDR2 SASEGT. V lost 7 bases to trimming and J lost 3 bases, with 19 bases between them. The CDR3 has 15 amino acids. CDR3 bases: TGTGCCAGCACCCGAGGTGGGGGGACCATCTACGAGCAGTACTTC. Translated, it gives CASTRGGGTIYEQYF.

This clone was observed a few times. V is TRBV19 and J is TRBJ1-5; no reliable D call. Germline loops: CDR1 LNHDA, CDR2 SQIVND (reference sequence). V was shortened by 7 bases and J by 0 bases, with 7 bases between the two germline ends. There are 13 residues in the CDR3. CDR3 in DNA: TGTGCCAGTAAGGTGGGTAGCAATCAGCCCCAGCATTTT. Encoded protein: CASKVGSNQPQHF.

V and J are TRBV13 and TRBJ2-7, with 8 positions matching TRBD1. The V segment lost 4 bases and the J segment 2 bases; nucleotides outside the gene matches: 7. The V gene's germline CDR1 is PRHDT and CDR2 FYEKMQ (reference sequence). The CDR3 extends over 15 amino acids. CDR3 in amino acids: CASSSTGGWAYEQYF. CDR3 sequence (DNA): TGTGCCAGCAGCTCCACAGGGGGATGGGCCTACGAGCAGTACTTC.

This clone was recorded only once. The V gene is TRBV2, the J gene TRBJ1-1; 8 bases are shared with TRBD1. The CDR3 covers 14 residues. Germline lookup yields CDR1 SNHLY and CDR2 FYNNEI. V lost 4 bases and J lost 5; bases outside the gene matches: 6. CDR3 residues: CASSGQGRGTEAFF. The CDR3 nucleotides are TGTGCCAGCAGTGGACAGGGGCGGGGGACTGAAGCTTTCTTT.

The rearrangement joins TRBV5-1 to TRBJ2-3; TRBD2 aligns across 9 bases. V dropped 4 bases and J dropped 4; count of bases not matched to a gene: 10. The CDR3 contains 16 residues. The germline V gene has CDR1 SGHRS and CDR2 YFSETQ. The CDR3 loop is CASSPLLIAGADTQYF. In DNA form, the CDR3 reads TGCGCCAGCAGCCCGCTTTTAATAGCGGGAGCAGATACGCAGTATTTT.

The chain joins TRBV7-2 to TRBJ2-3; D tentatively fits TRBD1 or TRBD2 (5 bases each). The CDR3 has 17 residues. With 2 bases removed from V and 2 bases from J, the gap between germline ends came to 17 bases. Germline CDR1 is SGHTA and CDR2 is FQGNSA. CDR3 DNA sequence: TGTGCCAGCAGCTTAAATTCGGCAGGGACCTACACAGATACGCAGTATTTT. Its protein product is CASSLNSAGTYTDTQYF.

This chain joins TRBV6-5 and TRBJ1-1; 7 bases match TRBD1. Germline V gene lookup returns CDR1 MNHEY and CDR2 SVGAGI. V shed 6 bases and J 3 bases; nucleotides not matched to a gene: 4. The CDR3 loop spans 13 amino acids. In nucleotides, the CDR3 is TGTGCCAGCAGATATGGACAGGACACTGAAGCTTTCTTT. It is translated as CASRYGQDTEAFF.

The chain is built from TRBV19 and TRBJ2-2; D not certain. The germline gives CDR1 LNHDA, CDR2 SQIVND (reference sequence). The length of the CDR3 is 14 residues. Trimming took off 3 bases at V and 4 bases at J, with 9 bases between the two ends. For the CDR3, the DNA is TGTGCCAGTAGTATCTTTCAGATCACCGGGGAGCTGTTTTTT. Translation: CASSIFQITGELFF.

The CDR3, as DNA: TGTGCCAGCAGTCGTCCGGGACAGGGATATCCCGGGGAGCTGTTTTTT. This gives the protein CASSRPGQGYPGELFF. The J gene is TRBJ2-2, the V gene TRBV27; TRBD1 agrees at 9 bases. With V trimmed by 5 bases and J by 6 bases, 10 bases remained unmatched. Germline CDR1 is MNHEY and CDR2 is SMNVEV (reference sequence). The CDR3 sequence is 16 residues long.